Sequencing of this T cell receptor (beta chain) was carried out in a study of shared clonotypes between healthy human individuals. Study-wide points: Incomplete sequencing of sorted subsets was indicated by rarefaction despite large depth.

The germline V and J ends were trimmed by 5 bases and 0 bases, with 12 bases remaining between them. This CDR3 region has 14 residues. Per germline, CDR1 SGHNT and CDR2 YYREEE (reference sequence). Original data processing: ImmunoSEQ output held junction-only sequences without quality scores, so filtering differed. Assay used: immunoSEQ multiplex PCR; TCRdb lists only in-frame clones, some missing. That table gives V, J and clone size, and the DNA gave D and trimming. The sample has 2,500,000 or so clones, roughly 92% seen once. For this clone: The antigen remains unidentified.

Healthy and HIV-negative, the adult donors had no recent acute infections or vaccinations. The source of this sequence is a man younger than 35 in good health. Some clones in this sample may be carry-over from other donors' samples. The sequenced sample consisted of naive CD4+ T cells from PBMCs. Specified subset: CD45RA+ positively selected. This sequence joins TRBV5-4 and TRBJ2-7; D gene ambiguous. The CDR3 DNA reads TGTGCCAGCAGTCCCAGTATGAGCTCCTACGAGCAGTACTTC. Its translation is CASSPSMSSYEQYF. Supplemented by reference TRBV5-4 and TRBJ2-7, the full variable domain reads ETGVTQSPTHLIKTRGQQVTLRCSSQSGHNTVSWYQQALGQGPQFIFQYYREEENGRGNFPPRFSGLQFPNYSSELNVNALELDDSALYLCASSPSMSSYEQYFGPGTRLTVT.